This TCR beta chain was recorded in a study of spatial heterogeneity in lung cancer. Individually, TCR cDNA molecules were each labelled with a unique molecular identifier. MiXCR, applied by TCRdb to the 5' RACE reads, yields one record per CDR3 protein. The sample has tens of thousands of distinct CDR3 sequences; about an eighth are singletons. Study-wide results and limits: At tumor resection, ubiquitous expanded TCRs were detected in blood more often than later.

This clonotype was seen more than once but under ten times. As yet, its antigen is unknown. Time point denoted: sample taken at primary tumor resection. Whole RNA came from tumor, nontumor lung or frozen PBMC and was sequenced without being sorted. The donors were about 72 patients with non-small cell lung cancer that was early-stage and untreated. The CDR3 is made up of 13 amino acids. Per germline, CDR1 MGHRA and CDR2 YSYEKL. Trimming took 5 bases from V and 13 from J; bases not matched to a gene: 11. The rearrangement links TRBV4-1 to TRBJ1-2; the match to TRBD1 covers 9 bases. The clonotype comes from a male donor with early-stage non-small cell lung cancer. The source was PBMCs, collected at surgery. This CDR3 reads CASSERDRVSSTF. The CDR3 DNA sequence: TGCGCCAGCAGCGAGAGGGACAGGGTATCCTCCACCTTC.